The 11 T cell receptor beta chains below were found in one sample sequenced in a study of shared clonotypes between healthy human individuals. Data came from immunoSEQ multiplex PCR; TCRdb stores just in-frame clones and leaves some out. This table holds 1.6 million or so clones, approximately 98.5% found once. The specimen sequenced was naive CD4+ T cells sorted from blood. Subset indicated: CD45RA+ positively selected. Every receptor here comes from a man aged 25 to 40 in good health.

The gene calls are TRBV19 and TRBJ2-7; D possibly corresponds to TRBD2 (6 bases). The CDR3 covers 17 residues. From germline, CDR1 is LNHDA and CDR2 SQIVND (reference sequence). Deletions cut 1 base from V and 3 bases from J, with 19 bases between. CDR3 bases: TGTGCCAGTAGTATAGGCATTGGAGGGGCAAGGCTCTACGAGCAGTACTTC. Translated, it gives CASSIGIGGARLYEQYF. Variable domain in full (rest from reference TRBV19 and TRBJ2-7): DGGITQSPKYLFRKEGQNVTLSCEQNLNHDAMYWYRQDPGQGLRLIYYSQIVNDFQKGDIAEGYSVSREKKESFPLTVTSAQKNPTAFYLCASSIGIGGARLYEQYFGPGTRLTVT.

The chain links TRBV5-1 to TRBJ2-7, with D perhaps given as TRBD1 or TRBD2 (5 bases each). Germline lookup yields CDR1 SGHRS and CDR2 YFSETQ. V was cut by 9 bases and J by 7 bases, with 26 bases left in between. The CDR3 has 15 amino acids. The CDR3 DNA reads as TGCGCCAACACCCCGTATTTGGGGCCACGAGGGGAGCAGTACTTC. Amino acids: CANTPYLGPRGEQYF.

The rearrangement uses TRBV11-3 and TRBJ2-3, with D possibly being TRBD1 (7 bases). V was trimmed by 0 bases and J by 4 bases, leaving 11 bases between them. Germline CDR1 and CDR2: SGHNT and YENEEA. The CDR3 consists of 15 residues. The CDR3 region is CASSLDQGGADTQYF. For the CDR3, the DNA is TGTGCCAGCAGCTTAGATCAGGGGGGCGCAGATACGCAGTATTTT.

The rearrangement joins TRBV5-4 to TRBJ2-5; 7 nucleotides align to TRBD1. V gave up 2 bases and J gave up 1 base; unmatched junction bases: 5. Germline CDR1 is SGHNT and CDR2 is YYREEE (reference sequence). The CDR3 extends over 15 amino acids. CDR3 coding DNA: TGTGCCAGCAGCTTCGGACAGGTGCTCCAAGAGACCCAGTACTTC. Amino acids: CASSFGQVLQETQYF.

V is TRBV10-3 and J is TRBJ1-2; the match to TRBD1 covers 8 bases. Germline loops: CDR1 ENHRY, CDR2 SYGVKD. V lost 3 bases and J lost 4; bases outside the gene matches: 16. This CDR3 comprises 18 residues. CDR3 in DNA: TGTGCCATCAGTGAATCGGTGAGGACAGGGAAAGATAGCTATGGCTACACCTTC. This codes for CAISESVRTGKDSYGYTF.

This chain uses TRBV18 with TRBJ2-7, with a tentative D call TRBD1 (5 bases). The CDR3 length is 19 residues. Trimming took off 6 bases at V and 4 bases at J, with 31 bases between the two ends. Germline V CDR1 and CDR2: KGHSH, LQKENI. CDR3 protein: CASSAGQGFGFSPGYEQYF. Here the CDR3 DNA reads TGTGCCAGCTCGGCTGGGCAGGGTTTCGGTTTTAGCCCCGGGTACGAGCAGTACTTC.

The chain uses TRBV5-6 and TRBJ1-2, with D possibly being TRBD1 (6 bases). Germline CDR1 is SGHDT and CDR2 is YYEEEE. The CDR3 consists of 14 residues. V dropped 4 bases and J dropped 3 bases, with 13 bases sitting between them. CDR3 residues: CASSPGADDYGYTF. In DNA, the CDR3 is TGTGCCAGCAGCCCGGGGGCTGATGACTATGGCTACACCTTC.

V gene TRBV7-9 combines with J gene TRBJ2-5; 8 nucleotides line up with TRBD2. The CDR3 sequence is 16 residues long. Trimming cost V 1 base and J 2 bases; bases outside gene matches: 6. Germline V gene sequence: CDR1 SEHNR, CDR2 FQNEAQ (reference sequence). CDR3 DNA: TGTGCCAGCAGCTTAGTTTTAGCGGGATTACAAGAGACCCAGTACTTC. Encoded protein: CASSLVLAGLQETQYF.

This rearrangement joins TRBV29-1 to TRBJ1-1; maybe TRBD1 (6 bases). The CDR3 runs to 14 residues. CDR1 and CDR2 from the germline V gene are SQVTM and ANQGSEA. The germline V and J ends were trimmed by 4 bases and 4 bases, with 16 bases remaining between them. CDR3 sequence reads: CSVVGRGLGTEAFF. The CDR3 DNA reads TGCAGCGTTGTGGGCAGGGGATTGGGCACTGAAGCTTTCTTT. The variable domain in full, with the rest retrieved from reference TRBV29-1 and TRBJ1-1, is SAVISQKPSRDICQRGTSLTIQCQVDSQVTMMFWYRQQPGQSLTLIATANQGSEATYESGFVIDKFPISRPNLTFSTLTVSNMSPEDSSIYLCSVVGRGLGTEAFFGQGTRLTVV.

This chain links TRBV5-1 with TRBJ2-7; D uncertain. Germline values: CDR1 SGHRS, CDR2 YFSETQ. V dropped 0 bases and J dropped 2 bases, with 9 bases sitting between them. This CDR3 has 14 amino acids. The CDR3 loop is CASSLGRPPYEQYF. The CDR3 region has the DNA TGCGCCAGCAGCTTGGGCAGGCCTCCCTACGAGCAGTACTTC.

The V and J genes are TRBV7-9 and TRBJ2-3; 11 bases fit TRBD1. Germline trimming cut 4 bases from V and 4 bases from J; bases unmatched to any gene: 16. CDR1 SEHNR and CDR2 FQNEAQ come from the germline V gene (reference sequence). The CDR3 has 19 amino acids. The CDR3 protein is CASSSSTPGQGAPPDTQYF. In DNA, the CDR3 is TGTGCCAGCAGCTCCTCCACCCCCGGACAGGGGGCTCCTCCAGATACGCAGTATTTT.